A selection of T cell receptor beta chains follows, all from one sample in a study of T-cell memory formation after mild COVID-19. One entry per CDR3 protein results from TCRdb running MiXCR on the 5' RACE reads. The table includes roughly 450,000 distinct CDR3 sequences, 18% detected once. Input material: PBMCs or a T cell subset sorted from them (not recorded which). Source of these receptors: an adult woman who had mild COVID-19 (a few samples of this study predate the infection). Cell type and time point are not known. The CDR3 runs from the conserved cysteine through the conserved F or W. A D gene is named only where the DNA matches it firmly. Clone size is not always given. Where it is, it says once, few, many or a class for expanded clones.

clone_size: NA; j_call: TRBJ2-5; d_call: NA; v_call: TRBV7-6; cdr3_aa: CASSLGPSGPGETQYF; cdr3_nt: TGTGCCAGCAGCTTGGGACCCAGCGGCCCCGGGGAGACCCAGTACTTC
clone_size: NA; j_call: TRBJ2-7; d_call: NA; v_call: TRBV6-6; cdr3_aa: CASSQDSEGEQYF; cdr3_nt: TGTGCCAGCAGTCAAGACAGCGAGGGCGAGCAGTACTTC
clone_size: NA; j_call: TRBJ1-2; d_call: NA; v_call: TRBV12-3/TRBV12-4; cdr3_aa: CASFMEGGYTF; cdr3_nt: TGTGCCAGCTTTATGGAGGGTGGCTACACCTTC
clone_size: NA; j_call: TRBJ1-1; d_call: TRBD1; v_call: TRBV3-1; cdr3_aa: CASSQGGAGTGGTEAFF; cdr3_nt: TGTGCCAGCAGCCAAGGGGGAGCCGGGACAGGGGGGACTGAAGCTTTCTTT
clone_size: NA; j_call: TRBJ1-2; d_call: NA; v_call: TRBV7-8; cdr3_aa: CASSTTTPAWTGYTF; cdr3_nt: TGTGCCAGCAGCACTACGACACCGGCCTGGACGGGCTACACCTTC
clone_size: many; j_call: TRBJ2-7; d_call: TRBD2; v_call: TRBV3-1; cdr3_aa: CASSRELAGEQYF; cdr3_nt: TGTGCCAGCAGCCGAGAACTAGCGGGGGAGCAGTACTTC
clone_size: NA; j_call: TRBJ2-7; d_call: NA; v_call: TRBV11-2; cdr3_aa: CASSLVGGSVHEQYF; cdr3_nt: TGTGCCAGCAGCTTAGTGGGTGGTAGTGTCCACGAGCAGTACTTC
clone_size: NA; j_call: TRBJ2-3; d_call: TRBD1; v_call: TRBV6-5; cdr3_aa: CASRTGLITSTDTQYF; cdr3_nt: TGTGCCAGCAGGACAGGGCTGATCACTAGCACAGATACGCAGTATTTT
clone_size: few; j_call: TRBJ1-3; d_call: NA; v_call: TRBV5-4; cdr3_aa: CASSFYDTGRSGNTIYF; cdr3_nt: TGTGCCAGCAGCTTCTATGATACAGGACGATCTGGAAACACCATATATTTT
clone_size: few; j_call: TRBJ2-3; d_call: TRBD2; v_call: TRBV4-1; cdr3_aa: CASSQIAGGNTDTQYF; cdr3_nt: TGCGCCAGCAGCCAGATAGCGGGGGGAAACACAGATACGCAGTATTTT
clone_size: few; j_call: TRBJ2-3; d_call: NA; v_call: TRBV7-2; cdr3_aa: CASSLAPRGVGTQYF; cdr3_nt: TGTGCCAGCAGCTTAGCCCCCCGAGGGGTGGGTACGCAGTATTTT
clone_size: few; j_call: TRBJ1-2; d_call: NA; v_call: TRBV5-1; cdr3_aa: CASTRDQFYGYTF; cdr3_nt: TGCGCCAGCACCCGGGACCAGTTCTATGGCTACACCTTC
clone_size: few; j_call: TRBJ1-2; d_call: NA; v_call: TRBV5-1; cdr3_aa: CASSLDRINNGYTF; cdr3_nt: TGCGCCAGCAGCTTGGATAGGATTAACAATGGCTACACCTTC
clone_size: once; j_call: TRBJ1-5; d_call: NA; v_call: TRBV12-3/TRBV12-4; cdr3_aa: CASSFHSYSNQPQHF; cdr3_nt: TGTGCCAGCAGTTTCCACAGCTATAGCAATCAGCCCCAGCATTTT
clone_size: NA; j_call: TRBJ1-2; d_call: NA; v_call: TRBV6-2/TRBV6-3; cdr3_aa: CASSYPNYGYTF; cdr3_nt: TGTGCCAGCAGTTACCCTAACTATGGCTACACCTTC
clone_size: few; j_call: TRBJ2-1; d_call: NA; v_call: TRBV6-1; cdr3_aa: CASIDYQNYNEQFF; cdr3_nt: TGTGCCAGCATCGACTACCAAAACTACAATGAGCAGTTCTTC
clone_size: NA; j_call: TRBJ1-3; d_call: NA; v_call: TRBV5-1; cdr3_aa: CASSLDPAGLGNTIYF; cdr3_nt: TGCGCCAGCAGCTTGGATCCGGCGGGTTTAGGAAACACCATATATTTT
clone_size: few; j_call: TRBJ2-2; d_call: TRBD2; v_call: TRBV2; cdr3_aa: CASSGRLAGDLIGTGELFF; cdr3_nt: TGTGCCAGCAGTGGCCGACTAGCGGGGGACCTGATCGGCACCGGGGAGCTGTTTTTT
clone_size: NA; j_call: TRBJ2-2; d_call: NA; v_call: TRBV29-1; cdr3_aa: CSVVLGDKNTGELFF; cdr3_nt: TGCAGCGTTGTTCTCGGGGACAAAAACACCGGGGAGCTGTTTTTT
clone_size: few; j_call: TRBJ1-4; d_call: NA; v_call: TRBV30; cdr3_aa: CAWSIGEKLFF; cdr3_nt: TGTGCCTGGAGTATAGGTGAAAAACTGTTTTTT